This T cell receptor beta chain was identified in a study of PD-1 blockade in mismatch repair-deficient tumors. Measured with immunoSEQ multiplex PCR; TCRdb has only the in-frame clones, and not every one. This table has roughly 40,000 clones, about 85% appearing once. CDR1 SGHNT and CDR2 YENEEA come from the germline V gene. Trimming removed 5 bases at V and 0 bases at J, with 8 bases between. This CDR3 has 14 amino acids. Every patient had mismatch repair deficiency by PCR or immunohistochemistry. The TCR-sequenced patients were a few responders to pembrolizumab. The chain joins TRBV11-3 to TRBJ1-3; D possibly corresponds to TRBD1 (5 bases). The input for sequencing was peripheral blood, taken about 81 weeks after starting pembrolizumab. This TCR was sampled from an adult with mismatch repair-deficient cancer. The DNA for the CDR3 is TGTGCCAGCAGCCGTGACAGCTCTGGAAACACCATATATTTT. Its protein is CASSRDSSGNTIYF.